Reported below is one T cell receptor beta chain. Antigen: not known. Compared with germline, one end of the junction differs, possibly owing to a read error. Patients underwent thyroid surgery, and none had received any treatment before it. The entry originates in a study of metastatic and nonmetastatic thyroid tumors. Looking at the study overall: Repertoires were compared across blood and tumor or nodule tissue from malignant and benign thyroid patients.

Study results and caveats: Relative to benign nodules, malignant thyroid tumors were reportedly characterized by significantly elevated TCR beta diversity in blood and tumor.

TCRdb re-called the PCR reads via MiXCR. This sample carries roughly 25,000 clones, roughly 20% of them seen once, and the ten largest clones take about 30%. Per the germline V gene, CDR1 is SGHTA and CDR2 is FQGNSA. The CDR3 runs 13 residues. The specimen sequenced was blood. The J gene is TRBJ2-1, the V gene TRBV7-2, with no clear D. This TCR was sampled from a male donor with papillary thyroid cancer or a benign thyroid nodule (not recorded which). Some clones in this sample may be carry-over from other donors' samples. The CDR3 loop reads CASSLVLRNDQFF. The CDR3 coding sequence is TGTGCCAGCAGCCTCGTACTAAGGAATGATCAGTTCTTC.